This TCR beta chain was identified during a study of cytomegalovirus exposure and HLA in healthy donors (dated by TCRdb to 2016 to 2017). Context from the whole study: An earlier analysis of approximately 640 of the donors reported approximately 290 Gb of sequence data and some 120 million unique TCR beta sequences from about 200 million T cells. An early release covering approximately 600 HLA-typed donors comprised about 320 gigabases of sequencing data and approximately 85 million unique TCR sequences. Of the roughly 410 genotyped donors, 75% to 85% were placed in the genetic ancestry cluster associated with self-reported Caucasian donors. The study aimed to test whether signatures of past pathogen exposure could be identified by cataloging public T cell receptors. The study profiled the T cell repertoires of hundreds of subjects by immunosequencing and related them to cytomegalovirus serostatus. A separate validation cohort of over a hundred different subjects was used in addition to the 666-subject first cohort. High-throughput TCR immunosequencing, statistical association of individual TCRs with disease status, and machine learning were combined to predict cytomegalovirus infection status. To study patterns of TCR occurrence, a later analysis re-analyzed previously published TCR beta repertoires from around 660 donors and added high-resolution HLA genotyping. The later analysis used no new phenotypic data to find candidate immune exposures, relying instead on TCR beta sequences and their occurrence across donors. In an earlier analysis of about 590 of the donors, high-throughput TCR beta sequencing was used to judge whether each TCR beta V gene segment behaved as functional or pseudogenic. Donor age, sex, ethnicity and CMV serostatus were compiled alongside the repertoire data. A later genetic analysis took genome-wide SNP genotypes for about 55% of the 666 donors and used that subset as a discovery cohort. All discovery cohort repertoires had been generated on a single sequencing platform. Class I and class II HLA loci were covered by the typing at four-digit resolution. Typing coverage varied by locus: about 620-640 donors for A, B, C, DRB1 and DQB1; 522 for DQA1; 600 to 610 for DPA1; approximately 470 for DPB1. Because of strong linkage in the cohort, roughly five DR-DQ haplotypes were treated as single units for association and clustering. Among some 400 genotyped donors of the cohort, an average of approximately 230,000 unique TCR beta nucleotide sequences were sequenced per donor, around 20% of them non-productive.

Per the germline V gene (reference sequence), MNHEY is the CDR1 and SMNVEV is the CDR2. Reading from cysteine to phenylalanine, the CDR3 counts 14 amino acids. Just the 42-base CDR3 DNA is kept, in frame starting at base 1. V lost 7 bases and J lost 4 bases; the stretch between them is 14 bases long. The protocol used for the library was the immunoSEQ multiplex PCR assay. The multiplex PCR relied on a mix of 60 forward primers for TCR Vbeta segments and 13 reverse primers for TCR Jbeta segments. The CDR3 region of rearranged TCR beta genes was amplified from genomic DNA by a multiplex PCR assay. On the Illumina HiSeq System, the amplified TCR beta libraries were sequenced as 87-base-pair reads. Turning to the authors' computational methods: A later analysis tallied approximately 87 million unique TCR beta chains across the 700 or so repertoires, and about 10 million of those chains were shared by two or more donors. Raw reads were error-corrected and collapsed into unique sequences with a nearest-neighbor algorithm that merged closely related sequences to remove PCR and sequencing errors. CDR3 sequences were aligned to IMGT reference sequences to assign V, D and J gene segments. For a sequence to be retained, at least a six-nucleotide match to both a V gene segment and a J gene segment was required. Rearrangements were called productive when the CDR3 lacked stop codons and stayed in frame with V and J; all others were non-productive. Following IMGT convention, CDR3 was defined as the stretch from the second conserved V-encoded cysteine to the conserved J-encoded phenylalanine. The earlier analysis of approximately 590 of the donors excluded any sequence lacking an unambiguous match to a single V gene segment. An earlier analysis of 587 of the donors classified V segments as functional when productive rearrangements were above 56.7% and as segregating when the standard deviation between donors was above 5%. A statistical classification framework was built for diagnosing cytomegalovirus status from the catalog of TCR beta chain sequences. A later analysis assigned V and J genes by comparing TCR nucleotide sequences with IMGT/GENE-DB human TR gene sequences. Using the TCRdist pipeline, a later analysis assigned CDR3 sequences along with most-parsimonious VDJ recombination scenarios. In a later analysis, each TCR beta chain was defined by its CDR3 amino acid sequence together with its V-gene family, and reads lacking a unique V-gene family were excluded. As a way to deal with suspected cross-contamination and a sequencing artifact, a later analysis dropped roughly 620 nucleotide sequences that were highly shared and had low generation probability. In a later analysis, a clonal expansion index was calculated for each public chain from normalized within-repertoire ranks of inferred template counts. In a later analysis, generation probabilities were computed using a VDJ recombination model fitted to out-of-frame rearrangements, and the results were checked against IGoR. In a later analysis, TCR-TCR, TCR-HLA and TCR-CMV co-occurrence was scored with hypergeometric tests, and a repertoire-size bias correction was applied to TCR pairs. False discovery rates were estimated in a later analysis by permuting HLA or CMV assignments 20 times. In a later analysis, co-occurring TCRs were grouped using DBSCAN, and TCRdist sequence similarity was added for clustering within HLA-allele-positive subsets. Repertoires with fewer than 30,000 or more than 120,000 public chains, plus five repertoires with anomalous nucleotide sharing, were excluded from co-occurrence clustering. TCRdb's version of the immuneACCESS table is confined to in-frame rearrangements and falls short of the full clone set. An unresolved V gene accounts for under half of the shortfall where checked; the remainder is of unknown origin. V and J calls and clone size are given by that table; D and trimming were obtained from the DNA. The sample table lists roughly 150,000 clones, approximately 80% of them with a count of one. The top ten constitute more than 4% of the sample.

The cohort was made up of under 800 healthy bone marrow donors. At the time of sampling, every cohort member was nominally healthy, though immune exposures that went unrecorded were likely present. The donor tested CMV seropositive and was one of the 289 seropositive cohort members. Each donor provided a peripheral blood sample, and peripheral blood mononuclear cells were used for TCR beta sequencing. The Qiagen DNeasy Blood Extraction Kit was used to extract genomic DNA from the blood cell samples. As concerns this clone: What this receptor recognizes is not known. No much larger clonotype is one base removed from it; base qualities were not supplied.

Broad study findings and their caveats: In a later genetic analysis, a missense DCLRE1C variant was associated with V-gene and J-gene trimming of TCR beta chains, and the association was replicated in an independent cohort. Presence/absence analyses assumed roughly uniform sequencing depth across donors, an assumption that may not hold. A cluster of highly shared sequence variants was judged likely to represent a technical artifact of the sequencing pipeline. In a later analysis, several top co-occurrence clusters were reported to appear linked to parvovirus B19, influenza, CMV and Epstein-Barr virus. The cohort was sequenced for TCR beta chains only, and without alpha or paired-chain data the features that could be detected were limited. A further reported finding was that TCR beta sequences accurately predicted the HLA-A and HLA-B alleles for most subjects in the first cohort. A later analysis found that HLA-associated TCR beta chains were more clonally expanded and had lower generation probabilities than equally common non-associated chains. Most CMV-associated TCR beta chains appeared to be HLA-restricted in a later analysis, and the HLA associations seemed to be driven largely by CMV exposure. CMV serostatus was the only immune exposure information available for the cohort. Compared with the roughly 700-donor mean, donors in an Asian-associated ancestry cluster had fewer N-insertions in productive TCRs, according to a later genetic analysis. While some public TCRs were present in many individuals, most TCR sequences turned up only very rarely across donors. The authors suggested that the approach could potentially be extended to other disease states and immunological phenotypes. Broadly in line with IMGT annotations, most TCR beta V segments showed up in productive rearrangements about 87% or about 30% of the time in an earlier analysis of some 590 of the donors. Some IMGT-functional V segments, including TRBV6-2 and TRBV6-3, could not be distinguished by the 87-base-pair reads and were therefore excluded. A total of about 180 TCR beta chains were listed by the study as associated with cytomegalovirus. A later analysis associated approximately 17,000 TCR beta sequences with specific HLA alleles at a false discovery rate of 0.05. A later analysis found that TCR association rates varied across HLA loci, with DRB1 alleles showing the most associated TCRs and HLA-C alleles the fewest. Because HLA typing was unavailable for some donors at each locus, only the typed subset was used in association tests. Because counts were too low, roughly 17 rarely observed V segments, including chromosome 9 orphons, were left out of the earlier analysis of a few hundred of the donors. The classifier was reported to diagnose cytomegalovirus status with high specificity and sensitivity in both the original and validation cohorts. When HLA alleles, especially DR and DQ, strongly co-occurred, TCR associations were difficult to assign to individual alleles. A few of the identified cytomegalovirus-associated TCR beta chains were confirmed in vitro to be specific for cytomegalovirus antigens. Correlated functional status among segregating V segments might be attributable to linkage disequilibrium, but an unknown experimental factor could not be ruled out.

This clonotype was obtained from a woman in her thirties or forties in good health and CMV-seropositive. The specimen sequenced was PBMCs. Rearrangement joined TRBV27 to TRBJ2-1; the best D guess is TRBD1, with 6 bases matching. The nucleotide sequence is TGTGCCAGCACGGACAGATCGAGATACAATGAGCAGTTCTTC. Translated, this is CASTDRSRYNEQFF.